This T cell receptor (beta chain) was observed in a study of control samples from healthy donors and cancer patients. The assay was immunoSEQ multiplex PCR, and TCRdb's table has in-frame clones only and misses some. The data contain approximately 94,000 clones, about 89% of them singletons. Germline V gene data show CDR1 as ENHRY and CDR2 as SYGVKD. The CDR3 is 14 residues long. Trimming cost V 6 bases and J 4 bases, with 15 bases left between them. This clonotype was obtained from a woman aged 25 to 45 in good health. Sample: blood. J is TRBJ1-1 and V is TRBV10-3; D possibly corresponds to TRBD1 (6 bases). This CDR3 reads CAISQGGESTEAFF. The CDR3 bases are TGTGCCATCAGCCAAGGGGGTGAGAGCACTGAAGCTTTCTTT.